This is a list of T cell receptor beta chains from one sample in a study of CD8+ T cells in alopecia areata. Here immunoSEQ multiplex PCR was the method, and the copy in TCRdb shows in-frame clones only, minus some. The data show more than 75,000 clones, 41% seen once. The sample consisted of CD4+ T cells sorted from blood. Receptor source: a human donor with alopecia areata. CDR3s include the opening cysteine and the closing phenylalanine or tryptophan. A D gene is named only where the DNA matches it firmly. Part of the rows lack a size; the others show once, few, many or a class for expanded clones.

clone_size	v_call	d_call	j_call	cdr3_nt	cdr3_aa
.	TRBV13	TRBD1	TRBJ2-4	TGTGCCAGCAGCTTGAACAGGGGGCGAGGGGCCAAAAACATTCAGTACTTC	CASSLNRGRGAKNIQYF
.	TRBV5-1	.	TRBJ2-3	TGCGCCAGCAGCTTCAGGGCGGGGAGGATGGCAGATACGCAGTATTTT	CASSFRAGRMADTQYF
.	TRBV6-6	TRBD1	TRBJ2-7	TGTGCCAGCAGTCCGGACAGGTTACCCTACGAGCAGTACTTC	CASSPDRLPYEQYF
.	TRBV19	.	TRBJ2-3	TGTGCCAGCCTTTCCGCGGGGGCCGGTAGCACAGATACGCAGTATTTT	CASLSAGAGSTDTQYF
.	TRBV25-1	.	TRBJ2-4	TGTGCCAGCAGCAGGGGCACTACCAAAAACATTCAGTACTTC	CASSRGTTKNIQYF
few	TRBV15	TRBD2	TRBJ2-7	TGTGCCACCAGCAGAGGCGACCTAACTAGCGGGAGAGCCGAGCAGTACTTC	CATSRGDLTSGRAEQYF
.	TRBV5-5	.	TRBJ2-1	TGTGCCAGCAGCTTGGAGGTCGGCAGAATGTACAATGAGCAGTTCTTC	CASSLEVGRMYNEQFF
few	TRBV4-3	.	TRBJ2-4	TGCGCCAGCAGCCAAGCCTCGAGCCGATCAAACATTCAGTACTTC	CASSQASSRSNIQYF
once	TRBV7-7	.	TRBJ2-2	TGTGCCAGCAGCTTCGCTCCCACTCAAGCCGGGGAGCTGTTTTTT	CASSFAPTQAGELFF
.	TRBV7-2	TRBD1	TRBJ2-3	TGTGCCAGCTCCCGGACAGGGCCAGATACGCAGTATTTT	CASSRTGPDTQYF
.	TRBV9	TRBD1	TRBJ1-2	TGTGCCAGCAGCCTACGCGGGACAGAGGATGGCTACACCTTC	CASSLRGTEDGYTF
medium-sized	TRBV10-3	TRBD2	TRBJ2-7	TGTGCCATTGCCCGGGACTACCTTTACGAGCAGTACTTC	CAIARDYLYEQYF
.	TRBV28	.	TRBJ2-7	TGTGCCAGCAGCCTGGTCTGGGGAGGCGGGTCGGACGAGCAGTACTTC	CASSLVWGGGSDEQYF
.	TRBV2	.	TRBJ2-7	TGTGCCAGCAGCCGAGACCGGGGGTCCTACGAGCAGTACTTC	CASSRDRGSYEQYF
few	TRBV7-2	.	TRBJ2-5	TGTGCCAGCAGCTTTACAGAGACCCAGTACTTC	CASSFTETQYF
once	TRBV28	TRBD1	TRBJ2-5	TGTGCCAGCAGTTCCGGGACAGGGGTCAAGACCCAGTACTTC	CASSSGTGVKTQYF
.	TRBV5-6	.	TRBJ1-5	TGTGCCAGCAGCAGATTAGGGGTAAATCAGCCCCAGCATTTT	CASSRLGVNQPQHF
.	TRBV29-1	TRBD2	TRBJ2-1	TGCAGCGCAAACGCTGAGACTAGCGGGATAAGGAGGTTCTTC	CSANAETSGIRRFF
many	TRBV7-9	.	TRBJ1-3	TGTGCCAGCAGCGCTAAACTTCACACCATATATTTT	CASSAKLHTIYF
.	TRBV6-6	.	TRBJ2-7	TGTGCCAGCAGTTACGGAGAGTACGAGCAGTACTTC	CASSYGEYEQYF
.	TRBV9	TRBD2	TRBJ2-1	TGTGCCAGCAGCGCCGAGCGGGAGAAAGGGAATGAGCAGTTCTTC	CASSAEREKGNEQFF
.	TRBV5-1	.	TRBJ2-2	TGCGCCAGCAGCCGGGGTGGCCCGATCACCGGGGAGCTGTTTTTT	CASSRGGPITGELFF
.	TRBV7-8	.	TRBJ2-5	TGTGCCAGCAGCTTAGCCCCTACTCAAGAGACCCAGTACTTC	CASSLAPTQETQYF
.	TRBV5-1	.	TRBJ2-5	TGCGCCAGCAGCTTGTTTGGGGCAGGGGAGACCCAGTACTTC	CASSLFGAGETQYF
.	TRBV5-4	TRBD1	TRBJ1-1	TGTGCCAGCAGCACGAGGACAGGCAGATCCACTGAAGCTTTCTTT	CASSTRTGRSTEAFF
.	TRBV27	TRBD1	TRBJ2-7	TGTGCCAGCAGTCGCCGACAGGGAGATGGCTACGAGCAGTACTTC	CASSRRQGDGYEQYF
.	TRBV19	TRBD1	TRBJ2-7	TGTGCCAGTAGCGGACAGGGAAAAGGGTACGAGCAGTACTTC	CASSGQGKGYEQYF
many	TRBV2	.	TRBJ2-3	TGTGCCAGCAACGAACTCACAGATACGCAGTATTTT	CASNELTDTQYF
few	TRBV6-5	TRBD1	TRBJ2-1	TGTGCCAGCAGTCGGACAGGGGTCTCCTACAATGAGCAGTTCTTC	CASSRTGVSYNEQFF